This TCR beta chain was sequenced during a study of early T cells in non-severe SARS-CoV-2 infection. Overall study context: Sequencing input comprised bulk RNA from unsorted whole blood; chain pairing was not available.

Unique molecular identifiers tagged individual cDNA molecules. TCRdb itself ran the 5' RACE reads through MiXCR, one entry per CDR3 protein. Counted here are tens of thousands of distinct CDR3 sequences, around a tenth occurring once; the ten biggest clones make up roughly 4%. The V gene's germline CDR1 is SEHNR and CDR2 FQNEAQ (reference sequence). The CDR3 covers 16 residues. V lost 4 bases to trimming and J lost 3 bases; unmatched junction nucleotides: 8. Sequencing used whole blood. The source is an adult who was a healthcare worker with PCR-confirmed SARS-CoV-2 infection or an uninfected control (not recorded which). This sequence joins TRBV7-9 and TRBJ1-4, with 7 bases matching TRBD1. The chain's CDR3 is CASSSTGLGANEKLFF. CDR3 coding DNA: TGTGCCAGCAGCTCGACAGGGCTGGGGGCTAATGAAAAACTGTTTTTT.